The rows below give T cell receptor beta chains drawn from one sample of a study of T cell changes during pregnancy in multiple sclerosis. Generated by immunoSEQ multiplex PCR, the TCRdb table keeps only in-frame clones and is missing some. The profile shows fewer than 110,000 clones, 91% of them singletons. The sequencing used peripheral blood, collected in the second trimester of pregnancy. The receptors here all came from a female donor with multiple sclerosis, enrolled in a pregnancy study. The CDR3 runs from the conserved cysteine through the conserved F or W. D genes are given only for firm matches. Some rows have no size entry. The others give once, few or many, or a class for an expanded clone.

d_call clone_size j_call v_call cdr3_nt cdr3_aa
NA NA TRBJ2-2 TRBV19 TGTGCCAGTAGTATTAGCGCGCTAAACACCGGGGAGCTGTTTTTT CASSISALNTGELFF
TRBD1 NA TRBJ2-1 TRBV7-9 TGTGCCAGCAGCCCGCGGCAGGGGGCCTACAATGAGCAGTTCTTC CASSPRQGAYNEQFF
TRBD2 NA TRBJ2-3 TRBV6-1 TGTGCCAGCAGTGGTGGGACTAGCGGGACGTTCCCTATCACAGATACGCAGTATTTT CASSGGTSGTFPITDTQYF
NA NA TRBJ1-5 TRBV19 TGTGCCAGTAGTATAATGTCCCCAACAGGGTGGGGTGACAATCAGCCCCAGCATTTT CASSIMSPTGWGDNQPQHF
TRBD1 NA TRBJ2-2 TRBV14 TGTGCCAGCAGCTATCGGGACAGGGTCACCGGGGAGCTGTTTTTT CASSYRDRVTGELFF
NA NA TRBJ2-7 TRBV4-2 TGTGCCAGCAGCCAAGATCACATGGGAGCCTACGAGCAGTACTTC CASSQDHMGAYEQYF
NA medium-sized TRBJ2-5 TRBV2 TGTGCCAGCAGTGATTATCAAGAGACCCAGTACTTC CASSDYQETQYF
TRBD1 NA TRBJ2-3 TRBV15 TGTGCCACCAGCAGAATAGACAGGGGGTCAGATACGCAGTATTTT CATSRIDRGSDTQYF
NA NA TRBJ2-1 TRBV5-1 TGCGCCAGCAGCCCAAAAGGGGACAACTCCTACAATGAGCAGTTCTTC CASSPKGDNSYNEQFF
NA NA TRBJ1-2 TRBV15 TGTGCCACCAGCACCATAAGGGGGGAGGGGTATGGCTACACCTTC CATSTIRGEGYGYTF
NA once TRBJ2-2 TRBV5-6 TGTGCCAGCAGCTTTACAGGGCGGACCGGGGAGCTGTTTTTT CASSFTGRTGELFF
NA NA TRBJ2-1 TRBV10-3 TGTGCCATCAGCCTATCTGAGCGGGAGCAGTTCTTC CAISLSEREQFF
TRBD2 NA TRBJ2-2 TRBV5-4 TGTGCCAGCAGCTTGGGGGGACTAGCGGGCACCGGGGAGCTGTTTTTT CASSLGGLAGTGELFF
TRBD1 NA TRBJ1-5 TRBV5-1 TGCGCCAGCAGCTTCACAGGGGGAGACAATCAGCCCCAGCATTTT CASSFTGGDNQPQHF
TRBD2 NA TRBJ2-1 TRBV15 TGTGCCACCAGCAGAGACCTAGCGGGGTGGAATGAGCAGTTCTTC CATSRDLAGWNEQFF
TRBD2 NA TRBJ2-1 TRBV14 TGTGCCAGCAGCCAAGATGGCCGGACTAGCCGAAACAATGAGCAGTTCTTC CASSQDGRTSRNNEQFF
NA NA TRBJ2-2 TRBV11-1 TGTGCCAGCATCGAAGCGGCGGCTAGGACCGGGGAGCTGTTTTTT CASIEAAARTGELFF
TRBD1 NA TRBJ2-2 TRBV27 TGTGCCAGCAGTTTCCTCTCCCCCGGGACAGCCCAGAGTGGCGGGGAGCTGTTTTTT CASSFLSPGTAQSGGELFF
TRBD1 NA TRBJ2-7 TRBV19 TGTGCCAGTACCACCGGGACAGGGGGCGAGCAGTACTTC CASTTGTGGEQYF
NA NA TRBJ2-1 TRBV19 TGTGCCAGTAGTATGGTTCAGGGTGGCCCCAATGAGCAGTTCTTC CASSMVQGGPNEQFF
TRBD1 NA TRBJ1-1 TRBV27 TGTGCCAGCAGTTTTGGTAGGGGGCGTGAAGCTTTCTTT CASSFGRGREAFF
NA NA TRBJ2-5 TRBV27 TGTGCCAGCAGTTTCAGGGGAGAGACCCAGTACTTC CASSFRGETQYF
NA NA TRBJ2-1 TRBV14 TGTGCCAGCAGCCAAGATCTAGGAACAGGTTTCCCAAATGAGCAGTTCTTC CASSQDLGTGFPNEQFF
NA NA TRBJ2-1 TRBV30 TGTGCCTGGAGTGTATACAGGGCAGTTCCCAATAGCTCCTACAATGAGCAGTTCTTC CAWSVYRAVPNSSYNEQFF
TRBD1 NA TRBJ1-5 TRBV19 TGTGCCAGTAGCGATCGGATGTGGGACAGGGAGACTCAGCCCCAGCATTTT CASSDRMWDRETQPQHF
TRBD2 NA TRBJ2-1 TRBV27 TGTGCCAGCAGTTTAGGACTAGCGGGGACCCTCTCCTACAATGAGCAGTTCTTC CASSLGLAGTLSYNEQFF
NA NA TRBJ2-3 TRBV5-1 TGCGCCAGCAGCGACTCATCTAGCACAGATACGCAGTATTTT CASSDSSSTDTQYF
TRBD1 NA TRBJ2-7 TRBV28 TGTGCCAGCAGTTCCGACCGGGACAGGGCCTACGAGCAGTACTTC CASSSDRDRAYEQYF
NA NA TRBJ2-3 TRBV20-1 TGCAGTGCTTTAGGGGGAGCTACGCAGTATTTT CSALGGATQYF
TRBD2 NA TRBJ2-3 TRBV28 TGTGCCAGCAGTTCCAGGACTAGCGTGAATACGCAGTATTTT CASSSRTSVNTQYF
NA once TRBJ2-5 TRBV19 TGTGCCAGTAGTCAACTATTCGGAGAGACCCAGTACTTC CASSQLFGETQYF
NA once TRBJ2-6 TRBV7-9 TGTGCCAGCAGCCAACGGGGCAGGGGCTCTGGGGCCAACGTCCTGACTTTC CASSQRGRGSGANVLTF
TRBD2 NA TRBJ2-7 TRBV19 TGTGCCAGTAGTATCGGACTAGCGACCTACGAGCAGTACTTC CASSIGLATYEQYF
NA NA TRBJ2-3 TRBV7-2 TGTGCCAGCAACCGAGACAGCGGCACAGATACGCAGTATTTT CASNRDSGTDTQYF
TRBD1 NA TRBJ1-1 TRBV6-6 TGTGCCAGCAGTTCTGCGACAGGGTCCAACACTGAAGCTTTCTTT CASSSATGSNTEAFF
NA NA TRBJ2-5 TRBV5-1 TGCGCCAGCAGCACGGACTCGTACCAAGAGACCCAGTACTTC CASSTDSYQETQYF
TRBD2 NA TRBJ2-3 TRBV5-6 TGTGCCAGCAGCTTGGGGCGGCCTAGCGGAGCTGATACGCAGTATTTT CASSLGRPSGADTQYF
NA NA TRBJ1-2 TRBV19 TGTGCCAGTAGTACACAGGAAGGTCATCTCTATGGCTACACCTTC CASSTQEGHLYGYTF
NA NA TRBJ2-1 TRBV14 TGTGCCAGCAGCCAAGAGCGTCTGCGTAGCAATGAGCAGTTCTTC CASSQERLRSNEQFF
TRBD1 NA TRBJ2-3 TRBV5-1 TGCGCCAGCAGCTTGCGGGGGACAGGGGTGGATACGCAGTATTTT CASSLRGTGVDTQYF
NA few TRBJ2-2 TRBV4-2 TGTGCCAGCAGCCAAGACGTCCCTTACAGGGTTGAGCTGTTTTTT CASSQDVPYRVELFF
NA once TRBJ2-7 TRBV28 TGTGCCAGCAGTGAACTCATCGGGGCCAGGGGATACTTC CASSELIGARGYF
NA NA TRBJ1-2 TRBV7-2 TGTGCCAGCAGCTTAAGTGGCAGGGGAAACTATGGCTACACCTTC CASSLSGRGNYGYTF
NA few TRBJ1-3 TRBV5-4 TGTGCCAGCACCATAATGGGAGTTGGAAACACCATATATTTT CASTIMGVGNTIYF
TRBD1 NA TRBJ2-1 TRBV4-1 TGCGCCAGCAGCCAACGCGGGACAGGGGGAGATGAGCAGTTCTTC CASSQRGTGGDEQFF
NA NA TRBJ1-4 TRBV14 TGTGCCAGCAGCCTGAGGCTGAATGAAAAACTGTTTTTT CASSLRLNEKLFF
NA NA TRBJ2-3 TRBV5-4 TGTGCCAGCAGCCCGCTTCCGGGTGCACCCAGAGATGCGCAGTATTTT CASSPLPGAPRDAQYF
TRBD2 NA TRBJ2-7 TRBV9 TGTGCCAGCAGCCCCGGGGGAGGGCTTTACGAGCAGTACTTC CASSPGGGLYEQYF
TRBD2 few TRBJ2-5 TRBV28 TGTGCCAGCAGCGGGACTAGGGGCGAAGAGACCCAGTACTTC CASSGTRGEETQYF
NA NA TRBJ2-2 TRBV6-1 TGTGCCAGCAGTCACGGTAGAGGTGTGTCCGGGGAGCTGTTTTTT CASSHGRGVSGELFF
TRBD2 NA TRBJ2-2 TRBV19 TGTGCCAGTATTACGGGGCCAGCGGGATCGGTGTTTTTT CASITGPAGSVFF
TRBD1 NA TRBJ1-4 TRBV27 TGTGCCAGCAGTTTATCGATAGTGGCAGGGGGTGATGAAAAACTGTTTTTT CASSLSIVAGGDEKLFF
TRBD1 NA TRBJ1-2 TRBV14 TGTGCCAGCACCCCGACAGGGAGCTATGGCTACACCTTC CASTPTGSYGYTF